The 21 T cell receptor beta chains reported below all come from one sample, sequenced in a study of T cells expressing NK-cell markers. TCRdb processed the 5' RACE reads again and assigns one entry to each CDR3 protein, with no DNA. The sample is made up of around 550,000 distinct CDR3 sequences, and the top ten hold under 4.5% of it. Material: blood T cells: a sorted CD56 or NKG2C T cell subset, CD4+ or CD8+ T cells, or bulk PBMC T cells (not recorded which). These receptors came from a young man in good health.

The chain joins TRBV28 to TRBJ2-2; the D call of TRBD2 rests on TCRdb alone, since no DNA is present to check it. The length of the CDR3 is 16 residues. The V gene's germline CDR1 is MDHEN and CDR2 SYDVKM. CDR3 region: CASSSGTSGNTGELFF.

The CDR3 spells CASSRRSTGFPGELFF. The chain recombines TRBV28 with TRBJ2-2; the TCRdb D gene call, TRBD1, has no DNA to confirm it. Germline V gene data show CDR1 as MDHEN and CDR2 as SYDVKM. The CDR3 sequence is 16 residues long.

The chain recombines TRBV7-9 with TRBJ2-3. The CDR3 spans 15 residues. Germline V lookup: CDR1 SEHNR, CDR2 FQNEAQ (reference sequence). The CDR3 here is CASSPDGVSTDTQYF.

The J gene is TRBJ2-3, the V gene TRBV12-3 or TRBV12-4; checking the TCRdb D call of TRBD1 is not possible without DNA. CDR3 length: 15 amino acids. The CDR3 spells CASSPTGQATDTQYF.

The genes are TRBV6-5 and TRBJ2-7; the D gene TCRdb calls, TRBD1, cannot be checked with no DNA. Germline V gene sequence: CDR1 MNHEY, CDR2 SVGAGI. The length of the CDR3 is 15 residues. The CDR3 is CASSYSHRALYEQYF.

This chain connects TRBV5-6 to TRBJ2-4. CDR3 length equals 13 residues. The germline gives CDR1 SGHDT, CDR2 YYEEEE. The chain's CDR3 is CASGTLAKNIQYF.

The V and J genes are TRBV7-8 and TRBJ2-3. The germline CDR1 and CDR2 sequences are SGHVS and FQNEAQ. The CDR3 runs to 15 residues. Here the CDR3 reads CASSLVSLGRDTQYF. Full variable domain (missing parts from reference TRBV7-8 and TRBJ2-3): GAGVSQSPRYKVAKRGQDVALRCDPISGHVSLFWYQQALGQGPEFLTYFQNEAQLDKSGLPSDRFFAERPEGSVSTLKIQRTQQEDSAVYLCASSLVSLGRDTQYFGPGTRLTVL.

This sequence joins TRBV5-1 and TRBJ2-1; the TCRdb call, TRBD1, lacks DNA for checking. Looked up from germline, CDR1 is SGHRS and CDR2 is YFSETQ. This CDR3 comprises 14 residues. CDR3 residues: CASSPGVLGNEQFF.

The CDR3 protein is CSAPSAGGLKSSYNEQFF. The rearrangement links TRBV20-1 to TRBJ2-1; TCRdb's D gene call, TRBD2, goes unchecked for lack of DNA. This CDR3 region has 18 residues. Germline CDR1 and CDR2: DFQATT and SNEGSKA (reference sequence).

V gene TRBV10-3 combines with J gene TRBJ1-4; the TCRdb D gene call, TRBD1, has no DNA to confirm it. Germline loops: CDR1 ENHRY, CDR2 SYGVKD. This CDR3 is 16 amino acids long. CDR3 amino acids: CAISPDPARANEKLFF.

This rearrangement joins TRBV13 to TRBJ2-7; checking the TCRdb D call of TRBD2 is not possible without DNA. The germline CDR1 and CDR2 sequences are PRHDT and FYEKMQ (reference sequence). The CDR3 consists of 14 residues. The chain's CDR3 is CASSSIAGAWEQYF. The full variable domain, rest sourced from reference TRBV13 and TRBJ2-7, is AAGVIQSPRHLIKEKRETATLKCYPIPRHDTVYWYQQGPGQDPQFLISFYEKMQSDKGSIPDRFSAQQFSDYHSELNMSSLELGDSALYFCASSSIAGAWEQYFGPGTRLTVT.

J is TRBJ2-1 and V is TRBV5-1; TCRdb outputs TRBD1, but without DNA this stays unchecked. CDR3 length equals 12 residues. The germline V gene encodes CDR1 SGHRS and CDR2 YFSETQ. CDR3 loop: CASSLRAGALFF.

The chain links TRBV24-1 to TRBJ2-1; as DNA is missing, the TRBD2 call by TCRdb cannot be tested. Germline V gene data show CDR1 as KGHDR and CDR2 as SFDVKD. The CDR3 runs to 13 residues. The CDR3 loop reads CATSGGDSRGQFF.

CDR3 protein: CASSRTGQETQYF. The rearrangement uses TRBV12-3 or TRBV12-4 and TRBJ2-5; TCRdb proposes TRBD1, but this gene call is untestable without DNA. This CDR3 spans 13 amino acids.

This sequence joins TRBV7-8 and TRBJ1-5; without DNA, the TCRdb call of TRBD1 cannot be checked. The length of the CDR3 is 16 residues. Germline V lookup: CDR1 SGHVS, CDR2 FQNEAQ. Here the CDR3 reads CASSPPGQLRNQPQHF.

The rearrangement joins TRBV20-1 to TRBJ2-6; TCRdb lists TRBD2, though no DNA is available to test this call. The germline gives CDR1 DFQATT, CDR2 SNEGSKA (reference sequence). This CDR3 contains 16 residues. The CDR3 here is CSAVTSAVSGANVLTF.

Its frequency marks this clonotype as medium-sized. The chain recombines TRBV12-3 or TRBV12-4 with TRBJ2-7; TCRdb's D call, TRBD2, is unchecked because there is no DNA. The CDR3 has 15 residues. The CDR3: CASSGTSGSLREQYF.

This chain uses TRBV2 with TRBJ1-5. The germline V gene encodes CDR1 SNHLY and CDR2 FYNNEI. The CDR3 contains 16 residues. The CDR3 protein is CASSEARWGRNQPQHF.

J is TRBJ2-7 and V is TRBV9; TCRdb's assignment of TRBD2 cannot be checked, as there is no DNA. CDR3 length equals 17 residues. The germline CDR1 and CDR2 sequences are SGDLS and YYNGEE. CDR3: CASSEGAGGPLGYEQYF.

The J gene is TRBJ2-1, the V gene TRBV24-1; TCRdb designates TRBD2, a call that cannot be tested without DNA. Germline CDR1 reads KGHDR; CDR2 reads SFDVKD. This CDR3 has 16 amino acids. The CDR3 protein is CATSDLRTSGRYEQFF.

V usage is TRBV5-6 and J usage is TRBJ1-4; TCRdb outputs TRBD1, but without DNA this stays unchecked. From germline, CDR1 is SGHDT and CDR2 YYEEEE. The CDR3 loop spans 16 amino acids. The CDR3 sequence is CASSFGPTGRGEKLFF.